The 14 T cell receptor beta chains presented below share a single source sample, sequenced in a study of blood T cell repertoires in COVID-19. Method: immunoSEQ multiplex PCR; TCRdb's copy keeps in-frame clones and lacks some. The data contain some 100,000 clones, 82% of them singletons. Material: peripheral blood. Receptor source: a middle-aged man with active or convalescent COVID-19.

CDR3 in amino acids: CASSRGGIQETQYF. The CDR3 region has the DNA TGCGCCAGCTCCCGGGGGGGGATTCAAGAGACCCAGTACTTC. This chain links TRBV10-2 with TRBJ2-5, with TRBD2 matching over 8 bases. This CDR3 has 14 amino acids. The V gene end was trimmed by 8 bases and the J gene end by 2 bases; junction bases not matched to a gene: 7. Per germline, CDR1 WSHSY and CDR2 SAAADI.

CDR3 bases: TGTGCCAGCAGTGAAGCTACAGGAAGAGAAGCTTTCTTT. Translating it yields CASSEATGREAFF. This sequence joins TRBV6-1 and TRBJ1-1; maybe TRBD1 (5 bases). There are 13 residues in the CDR3. The V end was cut by 0 bases, the J end by 8 bases, with 10 bases between. Germline CDR1 reads MNHNS; CDR2 reads SASEGT.

The chain uses TRBV10-2 and TRBJ2-1; the match to TRBD2 covers 9 bases. Germline values: CDR1 WSHSY, CDR2 SAAADI. With 6 bases clipped from V and 12 bases from J, the junction kept 15 bases outside the gene matches. This CDR3 is built from 15 residues. The CDR3 reads CASRRGSRGGAAQFF. The CDR3 DNA reads as TGCGCCAGCAGGAGGGGGTCTCGCGGGGGGGCTGCGCAGTTCTTC.

The chain is built from TRBV2 and TRBJ1-1, with 7 bases identical to TRBD1. The J segment lost 0 bases and the V segment lost 7 bases, leaving 5 bases of the junction unmatched. There are 14 residues in the CDR3. The germline V gene encodes CDR1 SNHLY and CDR2 FYNNEI. The CDR3 coding sequence is TGTGCCAGCAACTCACAGGGGTTGAACACTGAAGCTTTCTTT. It translates to CASNSQGLNTEAFF.

V gene TRBV18 combines with J gene TRBJ2-3; no firm D call. CDR1 is KGHSH, CDR2 LQKENI, per germline. The V and J ends lost 1 base and 1 base respectively, with 9 bases between them. The CDR3 is 15 amino acids. This CDR3 is CASSPLRSGTDTQYF. CDR3 in DNA: TGTGCCAGCTCACCACTACGTTCAGGCACAGATACGCAGTATTTT. Full variable domain (missing parts from reference TRBV18 and TRBJ2-3): NAGVMQNPRHLVRRRGQEARLRCSPMKGHSHVYWYRQLPEEGLKFMVYLQKENIIDESGMPKERFSAEFPKEGPSILRIQQVVRGDSAAYFCASSPLRSGTDTQYFGPGTRLTVL.

The V and J genes are TRBV5-4 and TRBJ2-6; TRBD1 matches 9 bases. CDR1 and CDR2 from the germline V gene are SGHNT and YYREEE (reference sequence). CDR3 length equals 17 residues. V shed 4 bases, J shed 2 bases, and the junction held 7 bases outside the gene matches. CDR3 sequence: CASSPGTGSPGANVLTF. The CDR3 DNA reads TGTGCCAGCAGCCCTGGGACAGGGTCCCCTGGGGCCAACGTCCTGACTTTC. Filled out from reference TRBV5-4 and TRBJ2-6, the complete variable domain reads ETGVTQSPTHLIKTRGQQVTLRCSSQSGHNTVSWYQQALGQGPQFIFQYYREEENGRGNFPPRFSGLQFPNYSSELNVNALELDDSALYLCASSPGTGSPGANVLTFGAGSRLTVL.

This chain links TRBV7-2 with TRBJ2-7; 11 bases agree with TRBD2. Germline CDR1 is SGHTA and CDR2 is FQGNSA. With V trimmed by 0 bases and J by 2 bases, 3 bases remained unmatched. The CDR3 covers 16 residues. CDR3 region: CASSLALAGGAYEQYF. The DNA for the CDR3 is TGTGCCAGCAGCTTAGCTCTAGCGGGGGGAGCCTACGAGCAGTACTTC.

A single count supports this clone. The rearrangement links TRBV3-1 (or the pseudogene TRBV3-2) to TRBJ2-1, with 7 bases that match TRBD1. Germline V gives CDR1 LGHDT, CDR2 YNNKEL (reference sequence). V shed 0 bases, J shed 7 bases, and the junction held 15 bases outside the gene matches. CDR3 length: 18 residues. CDR3 nucleotide sequence: TGTGCCAGCAGCCAAGAAGGGTTTAGACAGGGATGGGGAAATGAGCAGTTCTTC. Encoded protein: CASSQEGFRQGWGNEQFF.

This sequence joins TRBV5-8 and TRBJ2-5, with 9 bases fitting TRBD2. Germline values: CDR1 SGHTS, CDR2 YDEGEE. The J segment lost 5 bases and the V segment lost 0 bases, leaving 8 bases of the junction unmatched. The CDR3 sequence is 16 residues long. The CDR3 sequence is CASSLALAGMGETQYF. The CDR3 DNA is TGTGCCAGCAGCTTGGCGCTAGCGGGGATGGGGGAGACCCAGTACTTC.

The chain links TRBV28 to TRBJ2-7; no clear D. The CDR3 consists of 13 residues. V lost 4 bases to trimming and J lost 0 bases, with 7 bases between them. CDR1 is MDHEN, CDR2 SYDVKM, per germline. The CDR3 sequence is CASSSGSSYEQYV. CDR3 in DNA: TGTGCCAGCAGTTCCGGGTCCTCCTACGAGCAGTACGTC.

J is TRBJ2-1 and V is TRBV6-1; 7 bases line up with TRBD1. J lost 2 bases, V lost 5 bases, and 3 bases had no gene match. CDR1 MNHNS and CDR2 SASEGT come from the germline V gene. The CDR3 totals 14 residues. In nucleotides, the CDR3 is TGTGCCAGCAGTTCTCAGGGGGCCTACAATGAGCAGTTCTTC. This translates into CASSSQGAYNEQFF.

The V and J genes are TRBV7-2 and TRBJ1-2; D remains ambiguous. The CDR3 has 13 amino acids. Trimming took 3 bases from V and 3 from J, leaving 8 bases between them. CDR1 and CDR2 from the germline V gene are SGHTA and FQGNSA. Written as DNA, the CDR3 is TGTGCCAGCAGCTTGGTCCAGGACTATGGCTACACCTTC. The encoded protein is CASSLVQDYGYTF.

The chain uses TRBV28 and TRBJ2-5, with a possible D match to TRBD1 (7 bases). V gave up 7 bases and J gave up 5 bases, with 20 bases separating them. The CDR3 runs 15 residues. Germline lookup yields CDR1 MDHEN and CDR2 SYDVKM. The CDR3 here is CASTSAGRGDETQYF. DNA for the CDR3: TGTGCCAGCACCTCGGCGGGCAGGGGGGACGAGACCCAGTACTTC.

This clone was seen once. V and J are TRBV28 and TRBJ1-5, with D perhaps matching TRBD1 (5 bases). Trimming stripped 5 bases from V and 7 bases from J, with 9 bases between. Germline CDR1 and CDR2: MDHEN and SYDVKM. The CDR3 spans 12 residues. The CDR3 spells CASSLRGQPQHF. The CDR3 region has the DNA TGTGCCAGCAGTCTTAGGGGACAGCCCCAGCATTTT.